Listed below are T cell receptor beta chains from one sample, sequenced in a study of cytomegalovirus exposure and HLA in healthy donors. Produced via immunoSEQ multiplex PCR; TCRdb's table is partial and in-frame only. This repertoire shows 85,000 to 100,000 clones, 60% to 80% found once; its top ten account for around 3.6%. The sequencing input was PBMCs. All receptors derive from a man aged 35-49 years in good health and CMV-seronegative. Both conserved end residues are part of each CDR3.

CDR3 protein: CASSLAQGFAEQYF; J gene: TRBJ2-7; V gene: TRBV13
CDR3 protein: CASSTLAAYEQYF; J gene: TRBJ2-7; V gene: TRBV7-9
CDR3 protein: CAWSVSRSNRGSNQPQHF; J gene: TRBJ1-5; V gene: TRBV30
CDR3 protein: CAWGGTTEAFF; J gene: TRBJ1-1; V gene: TRBV30
CDR3 protein: CASSSGDLGALVQPQHF; J gene: TRBJ1-5; V gene: TRBV7-2
CDR3 protein: CASSAVQPQHF; J gene: TRBJ1-5; V gene: TRBV6-1
CDR3 protein: CATSSGTGKSTEAFF; J gene: TRBJ1-1; V gene: TRBV15
CDR3 protein: CATSSHSSVSYEQYF; J gene: TRBJ2-7; V gene: TRBV15
CDR3 protein: CASSRDGVAGAIEQFF; J gene: TRBJ2-1; V gene: TRBV11-3
CDR3 protein: CASREALSNQPQHF; J gene: TRBJ1-5; V gene: TRBV6-1
CDR3 protein: CASSPGQNYGYTF; J gene: TRBJ1-2; V gene: TRBV10-1
CDR3 protein: CASSEGGASYNEQFF; J gene: TRBJ2-1; V gene: TRBV28
CDR3 protein: CASSLRGQDIRTNTGELFF; J gene: TRBJ2-2; V gene: TRBV7-3
CDR3 protein: CASSFGGQGSNQPQHF; J gene: TRBJ1-5; V gene: TRBV5-4
CDR3 protein: CASSLDRVSWAFF; J gene: TRBJ1-1; V gene: TRBV5-4
CDR3 protein: CSVGTAGRDTQYF; J gene: TRBJ2-3; V gene: TRBV29-1
CDR3 protein: CASSSNHRGTVLGYTF; J gene: TRBJ1-2; V gene: TRBV5-8
CDR3 protein: CASSARTGVMNEQFF; J gene: TRBJ2-1; V gene: TRBV7-2
CDR3 protein: CASSLVTGLGMNTEAFF; J gene: TRBJ1-1; V gene: TRBV7-9
CDR3 protein: CASSEDRSASTDTQYF; J gene: TRBJ2-3; V gene: TRBV5-4